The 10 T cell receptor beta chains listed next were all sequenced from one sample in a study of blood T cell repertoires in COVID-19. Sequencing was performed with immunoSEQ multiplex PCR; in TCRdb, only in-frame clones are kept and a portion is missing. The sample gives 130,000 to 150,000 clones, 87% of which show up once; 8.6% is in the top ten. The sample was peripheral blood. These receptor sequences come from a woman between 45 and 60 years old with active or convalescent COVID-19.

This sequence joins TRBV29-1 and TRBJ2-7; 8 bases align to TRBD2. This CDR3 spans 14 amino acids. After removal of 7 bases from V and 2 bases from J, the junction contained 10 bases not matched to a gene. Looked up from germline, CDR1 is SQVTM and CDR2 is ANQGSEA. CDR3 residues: CSASGYSGAYEQYF. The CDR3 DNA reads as TGCAGCGCATCCGGATATAGCGGGGCCTACGAGCAGTACTTC.

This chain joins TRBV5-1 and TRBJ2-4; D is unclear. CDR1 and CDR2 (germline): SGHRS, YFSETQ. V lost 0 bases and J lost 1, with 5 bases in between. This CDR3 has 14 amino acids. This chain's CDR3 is CASSLVPAKNIQYF. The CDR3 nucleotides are TGCGCCAGCAGCTTGGTTCCGGCCAAAAACATTCAGTACTTC.

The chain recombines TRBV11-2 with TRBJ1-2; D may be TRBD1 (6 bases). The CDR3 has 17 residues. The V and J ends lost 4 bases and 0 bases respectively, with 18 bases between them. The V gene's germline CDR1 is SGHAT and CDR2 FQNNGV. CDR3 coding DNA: TGTGCCAGCAGCTATATACCACAGGGTGGGCCTAACTATGGCTACACCTTC. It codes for CASSYIPQGGPNYGYTF. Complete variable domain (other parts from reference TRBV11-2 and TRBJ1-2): EAGVAQSPRYKIIEKRQSVAFWCNPISGHATLYWYQQILGQGPKLLIQFQNNGVVDDSQLPKDRFSAERLKGVDSTLKIQPAKLEDSAVYLCASSYIPQGGPNYGYTFGSGTRLTVV.

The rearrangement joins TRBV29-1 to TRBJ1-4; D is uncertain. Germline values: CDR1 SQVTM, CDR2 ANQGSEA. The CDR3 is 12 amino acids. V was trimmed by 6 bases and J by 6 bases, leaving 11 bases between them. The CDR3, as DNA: TGCAGCGTGGTCCGCGGAGATGAAAAACTGTTTTTT. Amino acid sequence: CSVVRGDEKLFF. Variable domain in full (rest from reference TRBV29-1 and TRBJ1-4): SAVISQKPSRDICQRGTSLTIQCQVDSQVTMMFWYRQQPGQSLTLIATANQGSEATYESGFVIDKFPISRPNLTFSTLTVSNMSPEDSSIYLCSVVRGDEKLFFGSGTQLSVL.

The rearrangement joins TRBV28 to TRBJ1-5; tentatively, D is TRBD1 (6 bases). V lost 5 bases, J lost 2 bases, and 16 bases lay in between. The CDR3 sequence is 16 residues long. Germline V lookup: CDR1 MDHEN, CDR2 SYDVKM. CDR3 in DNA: TGTGCCAGCAGTCCCCGGGACACCCTTGGCAATCAGCCCCAGCATTTT. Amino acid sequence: CASSPRDTLGNQPQHF.

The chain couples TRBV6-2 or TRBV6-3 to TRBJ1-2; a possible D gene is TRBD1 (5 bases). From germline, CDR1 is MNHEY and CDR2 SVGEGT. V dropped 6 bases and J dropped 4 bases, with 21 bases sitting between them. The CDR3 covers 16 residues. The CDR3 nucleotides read TGTGCCAGCAGCCGTGGACGTGGAGGGGCCGTCTATGGCTACACCTTC. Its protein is CASSRGRGGAVYGYTF.

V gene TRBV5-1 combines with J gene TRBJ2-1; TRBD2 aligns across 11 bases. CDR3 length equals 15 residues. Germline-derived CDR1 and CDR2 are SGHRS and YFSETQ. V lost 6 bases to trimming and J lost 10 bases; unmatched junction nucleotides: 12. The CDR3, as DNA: TGCGCCAGCACCCTCGCACTAGCGGGGGTCGGGGAGCAGTTCTTC. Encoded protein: CASTLALAGVGEQFF.

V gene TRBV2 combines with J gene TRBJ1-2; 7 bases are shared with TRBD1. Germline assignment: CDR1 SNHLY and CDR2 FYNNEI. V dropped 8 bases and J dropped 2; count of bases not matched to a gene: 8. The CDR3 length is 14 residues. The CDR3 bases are TGTGCCAGCCGAACCCTCAGGGGGAACTATGGCTACACCTTC. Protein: CASRTLRGNYGYTF.

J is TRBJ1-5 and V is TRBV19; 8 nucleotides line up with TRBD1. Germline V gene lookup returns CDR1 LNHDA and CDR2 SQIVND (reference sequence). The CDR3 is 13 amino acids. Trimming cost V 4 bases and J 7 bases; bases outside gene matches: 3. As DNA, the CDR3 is TGTGCCAGTAGTAAACAGGGGGAACAGCCCCAGCATTTT. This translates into CASSKQGEQPQHF.

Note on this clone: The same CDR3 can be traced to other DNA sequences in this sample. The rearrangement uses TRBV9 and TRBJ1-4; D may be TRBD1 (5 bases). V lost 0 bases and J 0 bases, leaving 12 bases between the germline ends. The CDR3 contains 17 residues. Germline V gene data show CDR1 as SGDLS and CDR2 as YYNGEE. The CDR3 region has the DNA TGTGCCAGCAGCGTAGATGTTGGCAGGGCAACTAATGAAAAACTGTTTTTT. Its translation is CASSVDVGRATNEKLFF.